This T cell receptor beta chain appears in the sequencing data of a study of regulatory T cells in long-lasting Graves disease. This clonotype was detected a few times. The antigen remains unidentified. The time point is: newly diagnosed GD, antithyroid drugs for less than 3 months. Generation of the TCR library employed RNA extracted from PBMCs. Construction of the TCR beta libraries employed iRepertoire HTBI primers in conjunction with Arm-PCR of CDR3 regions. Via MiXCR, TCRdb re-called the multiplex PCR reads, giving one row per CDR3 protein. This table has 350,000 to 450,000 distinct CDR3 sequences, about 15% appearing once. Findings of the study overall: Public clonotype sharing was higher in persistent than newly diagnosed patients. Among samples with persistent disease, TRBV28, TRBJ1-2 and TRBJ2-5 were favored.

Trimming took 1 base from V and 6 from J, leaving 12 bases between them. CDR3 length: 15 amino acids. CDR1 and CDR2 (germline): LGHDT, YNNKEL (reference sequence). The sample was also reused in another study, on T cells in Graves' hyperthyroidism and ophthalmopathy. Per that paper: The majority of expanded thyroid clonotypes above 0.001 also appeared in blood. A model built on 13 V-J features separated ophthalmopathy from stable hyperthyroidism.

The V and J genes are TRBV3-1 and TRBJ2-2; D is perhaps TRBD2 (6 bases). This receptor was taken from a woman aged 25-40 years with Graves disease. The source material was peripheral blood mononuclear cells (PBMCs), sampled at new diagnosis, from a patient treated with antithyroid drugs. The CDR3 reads CASSQGLVEAGELFF. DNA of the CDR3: TGTGCCAGCAGCCAAGGACTAGTCGAGGCCGGGGAGCTGTTTTTT. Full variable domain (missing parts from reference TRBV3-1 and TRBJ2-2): DTAVSQTPKYLVTQMGNDKSIKCEQNLGHDTMYWYKQDSKKFLKIMFSYNNKELIINETVPNRFSPKSPDKAHLNLHINSLELGDSAVYFCASSQGLVEAGELFFGEGSRLTVL.